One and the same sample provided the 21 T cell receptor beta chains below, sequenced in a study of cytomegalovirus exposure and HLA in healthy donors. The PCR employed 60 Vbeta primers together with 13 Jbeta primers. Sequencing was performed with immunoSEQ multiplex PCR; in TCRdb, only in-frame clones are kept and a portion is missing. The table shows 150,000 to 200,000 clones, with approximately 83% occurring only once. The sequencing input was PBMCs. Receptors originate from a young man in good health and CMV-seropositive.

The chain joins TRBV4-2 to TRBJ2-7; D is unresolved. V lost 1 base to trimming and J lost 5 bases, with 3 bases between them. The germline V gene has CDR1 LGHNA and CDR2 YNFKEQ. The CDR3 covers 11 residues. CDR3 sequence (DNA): TGTGCCAGCAGCCAAGGAGACGAGCAGTACTTC. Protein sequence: CASSQGDEQYF.

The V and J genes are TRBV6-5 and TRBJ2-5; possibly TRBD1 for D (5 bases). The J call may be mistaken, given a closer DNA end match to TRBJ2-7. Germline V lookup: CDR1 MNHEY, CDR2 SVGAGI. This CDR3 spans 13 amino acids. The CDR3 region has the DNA TGTGCCAGCCTAAAGGGGCAGTCGCGCGAGCAGTACTTC. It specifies CASLKGQSREQYF.

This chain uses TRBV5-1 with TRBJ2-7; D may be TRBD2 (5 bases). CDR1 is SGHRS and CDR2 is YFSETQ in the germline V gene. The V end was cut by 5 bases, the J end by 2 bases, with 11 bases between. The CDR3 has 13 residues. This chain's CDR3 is CASRSAAAYEQYF. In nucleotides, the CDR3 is TGCGCCAGCAGATCAGCGGCGGCCTACGAGCAGTACTTC.

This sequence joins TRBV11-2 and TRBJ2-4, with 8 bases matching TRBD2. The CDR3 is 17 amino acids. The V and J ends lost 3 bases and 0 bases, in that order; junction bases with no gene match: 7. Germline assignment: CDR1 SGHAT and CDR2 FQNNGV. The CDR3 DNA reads TGTGCCAGCAGCTTCTATACTAGCGGACTAGCCAAAAACATTCAGTACTTC. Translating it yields CASSFYTSGLAKNIQYF.

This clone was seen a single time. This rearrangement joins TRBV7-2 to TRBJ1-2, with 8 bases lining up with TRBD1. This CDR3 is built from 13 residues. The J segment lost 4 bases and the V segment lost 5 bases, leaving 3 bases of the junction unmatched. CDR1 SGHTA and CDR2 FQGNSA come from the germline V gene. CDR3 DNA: TGTGCCAGCAGCCCCCAGGGGGCCTATGGCTACACCTTC. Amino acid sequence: CASSPQGAYGYTF.

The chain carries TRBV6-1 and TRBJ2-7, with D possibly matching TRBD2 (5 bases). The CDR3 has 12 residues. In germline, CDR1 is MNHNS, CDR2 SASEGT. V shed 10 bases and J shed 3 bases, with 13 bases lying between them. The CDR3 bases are TGTGCCACTGGGGATAGCGTCTACGAGCAGTACTTC. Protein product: CATGDSVYEQYF.

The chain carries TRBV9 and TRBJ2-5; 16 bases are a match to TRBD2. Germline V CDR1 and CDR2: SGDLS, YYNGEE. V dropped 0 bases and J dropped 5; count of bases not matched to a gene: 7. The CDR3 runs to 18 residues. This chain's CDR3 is CASSVAGLAGGPGETQYF. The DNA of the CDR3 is TGTGCCAGCAGCGTAGCGGGACTAGCGGGGGGGCCTGGGGAGACCCAGTACTTC. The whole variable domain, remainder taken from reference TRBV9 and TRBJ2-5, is DSGVTQTPKHLITATGQRVTLRCSPRSGDLSVYWYQQSLDQGLQFLIQYYNGEERAKGNILERFSAQQFPDLHSELNLSSLELGDSALYFCASSVAGLAGGPGETQYFGPGTRLLVL.

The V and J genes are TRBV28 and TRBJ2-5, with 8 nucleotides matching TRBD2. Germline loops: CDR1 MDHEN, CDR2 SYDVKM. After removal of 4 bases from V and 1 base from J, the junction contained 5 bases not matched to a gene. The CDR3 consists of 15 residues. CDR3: CASSSRTSLQETQYF. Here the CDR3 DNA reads TGTGCCAGCAGTTCCAGGACTAGCCTCCAAGAGACCCAGTACTTC.

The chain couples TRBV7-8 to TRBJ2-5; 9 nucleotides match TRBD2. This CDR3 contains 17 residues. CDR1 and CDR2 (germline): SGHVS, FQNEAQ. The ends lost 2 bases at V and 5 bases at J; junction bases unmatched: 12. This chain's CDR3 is CASSLQAPSGDWETQYF. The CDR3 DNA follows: TGTGCCAGCAGCTTACAAGCTCCTAGCGGGGATTGGGAGACCCAGTACTTC. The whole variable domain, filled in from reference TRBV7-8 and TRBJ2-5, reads GAGVSQSPRYKVAKRGQDVALRCDPISGHVSLFWYQQALGQGPEFLTYFQNEAQLDKSGLPSDRFFAERPEGSVSTLKIQRTQQEDSAVYLCASSLQAPSGDWETQYFGPGTRLLVL.

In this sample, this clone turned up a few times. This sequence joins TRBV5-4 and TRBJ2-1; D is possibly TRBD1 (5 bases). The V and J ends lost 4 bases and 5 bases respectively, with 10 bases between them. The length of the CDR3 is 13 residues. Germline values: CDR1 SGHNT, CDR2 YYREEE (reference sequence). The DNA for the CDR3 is TGTGCCAGCAGCCCGCAACAGGACAATGAGCAGTTCTTC. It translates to CASSPQQDNEQFF.

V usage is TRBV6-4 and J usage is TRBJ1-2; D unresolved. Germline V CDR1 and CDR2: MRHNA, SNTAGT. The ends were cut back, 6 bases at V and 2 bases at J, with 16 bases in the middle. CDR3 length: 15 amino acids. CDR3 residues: CASRHTADWNYGYTF. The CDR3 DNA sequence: TGTGCCAGCAGGCACACTGCGGACTGGAACTATGGCTACACCTTC.

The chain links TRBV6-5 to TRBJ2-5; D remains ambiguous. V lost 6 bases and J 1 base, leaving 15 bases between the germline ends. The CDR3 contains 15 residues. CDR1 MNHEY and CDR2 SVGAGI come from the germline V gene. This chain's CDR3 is CASSGGQTTQETQYF. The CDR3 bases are TGTGCCAGCAGCGGCGGCCAAACAACCCAAGAGACCCAGTACTTC.

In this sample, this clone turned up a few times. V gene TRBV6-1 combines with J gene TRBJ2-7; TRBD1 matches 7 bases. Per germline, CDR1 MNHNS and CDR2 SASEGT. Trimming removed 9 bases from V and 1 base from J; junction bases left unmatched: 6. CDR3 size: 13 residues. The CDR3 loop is CASGTEFSYEQYF. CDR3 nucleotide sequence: TGTGCCAGTGGGACAGAGTTTTCCTACGAGCAGTACTTC.

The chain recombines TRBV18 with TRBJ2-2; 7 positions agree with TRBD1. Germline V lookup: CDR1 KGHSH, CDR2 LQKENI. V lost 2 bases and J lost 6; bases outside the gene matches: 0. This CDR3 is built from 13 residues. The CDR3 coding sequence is TGTGCCAGCTCACCAGGACAGGCCGGGGAGCTGTTTTTT. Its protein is CASSPGQAGELFF.

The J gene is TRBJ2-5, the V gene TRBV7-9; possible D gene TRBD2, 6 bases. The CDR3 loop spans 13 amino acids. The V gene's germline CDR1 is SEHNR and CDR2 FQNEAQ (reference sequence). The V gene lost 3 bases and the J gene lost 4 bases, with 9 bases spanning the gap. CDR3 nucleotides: TGTGCCAGCAGCTTCGGGGGACTAGAGACCCAGTACTTC. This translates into CASSFGGLETQYF.

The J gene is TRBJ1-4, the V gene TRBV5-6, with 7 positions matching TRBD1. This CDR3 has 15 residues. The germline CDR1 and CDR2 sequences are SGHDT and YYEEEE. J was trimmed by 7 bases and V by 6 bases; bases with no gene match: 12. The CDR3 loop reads CASIRAGTVGEKLFF. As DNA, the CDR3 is TGTGCCAGCATCCGCGCCGGGACAGTCGGTGAAAAACTGTTTTTT.

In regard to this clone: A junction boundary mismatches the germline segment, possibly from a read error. The CDR3 protein is CASSLARHLYDYTF. In nucleotides, the CDR3 is TGTGCCAGCAGCTTAGCTAGACATCTCTATGACTACACCTTC. The rearrangement uses TRBV7-8 and TRBJ1-2; D uncertain. In germline, CDR1 is SGHVS, CDR2 FQNEAQ. There are 14 residues in the CDR3. The full variable domain, with the rest looked up from reference TRBV7-8 and TRBJ1-2, is GAGVSQSPRYKVAKRGQDVALRCDPISGHVSLFWYQQALGQGPEFLTYFQNEAQLDKSGLPSDRFFAERPEGSVSTLKIQRTQQEDSAVYLCASSLARHLYDYTFGSGTRLTVV.

The CDR3 is CASRDRADTGELFF. The CDR3 DNA is TGTGCCAGTCGGGACAGGGCGGACACCGGGGAGCTGTTTTTT. V is TRBV6-5 and J is TRBJ2-2; 9 nucleotides line up with TRBD1. The V gene's germline CDR1 is MNHEY and CDR2 SVGAGI. J was trimmed by 3 bases and V by 9 bases; bases with no gene match: 5. CDR3 size: 14 residues.

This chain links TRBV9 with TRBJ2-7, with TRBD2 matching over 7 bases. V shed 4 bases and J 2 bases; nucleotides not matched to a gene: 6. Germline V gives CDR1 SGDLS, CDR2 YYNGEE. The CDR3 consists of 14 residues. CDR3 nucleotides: TGTGCCAGCAGCACTGAGGGACTAACCTACGAGCAGTACTTC. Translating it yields CASSTEGLTYEQYF.

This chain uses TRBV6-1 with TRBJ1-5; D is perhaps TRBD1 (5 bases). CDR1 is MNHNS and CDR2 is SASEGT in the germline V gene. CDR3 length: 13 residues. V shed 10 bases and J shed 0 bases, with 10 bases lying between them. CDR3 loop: CATPGNSNQPQHF. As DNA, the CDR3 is TGTGCCACCCCAGGGAATAGCAATCAGCCCCAGCATTTT.

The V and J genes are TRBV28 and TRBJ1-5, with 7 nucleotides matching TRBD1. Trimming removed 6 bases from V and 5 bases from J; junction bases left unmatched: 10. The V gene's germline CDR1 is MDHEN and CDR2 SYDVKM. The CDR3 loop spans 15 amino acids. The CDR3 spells CASSPPRQGHQPQHF. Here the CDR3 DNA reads TGTGCCAGCAGCCCACCCCGACAGGGTCATCAGCCCCAGCATTTT.